This T cell receptor (beta chain) comes out of a study of cytomegalovirus exposure and HLA in healthy donors. PCR amplification relied on 60 Vbeta primers (plus 13 Jbeta primers). Repertoires were generated with immunoSEQ multiplex PCR, while TCRdb's copy carries only in-frame clones and drops some. Of under 200,000 clones listed, about three quarters are singletons. CDR1 is SGHDT and CDR2 is YYEEEE in the germline V gene. This CDR3 contains 15 residues. V shed 1 base and J shed 6 bases, with 13 bases lying between them. About this clone: Its antigen is unidentified.

Overall study findings and caveats: When analyzed later, the rates of TCR association showed variation by HLA locus, with DRB1 the most and HLA-C the fewest.

This chain links TRBV5-6 with TRBJ1-4; D uncertain. Material: PBMCs. The TCR was taken from a female donor in good health and CMV-seronegative. Here the CDR3 DNA reads TGTGCCAGCAGCTTGTACGGGAGGAGGGATGAAAAACTGTTTTTT. Translation: CASSLYGRRDEKLFF.